The subject of this entry is one T cell receptor (beta chain). The antigen is unknown. This sample is part of a study of shared clonotypes between healthy human individuals. Study-wide results and caveats: When compared with the clonotypes that were shared by all four sorted-subset donors, the non-shared clonotypes turned out to have lower generation probabilities. Only blood samples were collected, and tissue repertoires likely differ.

Clones were sequenced by immunoSEQ multiplex PCR, and TCRdb holds only the in-frame ones, with some missing. The repertoire holds around 510,000 clones, with 95% to 96% as singletons. The TCR sequence derives from a woman in her twenties or thirties in good health. Sequencing was done on a sample of naive CD4+ T cells sorted from blood. Subset here: CD45RA+ positively selected.

CDR3 DNA sequence: TGTGCCAGCAGCTTGGACGGAGGGCTGGAGGGCTTTACAGATACGCAGTATTTT. It encodes CASSLDGGLEGFTDTQYF. J is TRBJ2-3 and V is TRBV5-4, with D perhaps matching TRBD2 (6 bases). Germline V lookup: CDR1 SGHNT, CDR2 YYREEE (reference sequence). V was clipped by 0 bases and J by 3 bases, with 20 bases between them. The CDR3 has 18 amino acids.